The sequence of this T cell receptor (beta chain) was determined in a study of neoadjuvant anti-PD-1 for oral cavity cancer. Across the study: Patients mostly received three to four biweekly nivolumab doses at 3 mg/kg before surgery.

The CDR3 loop spans 13 amino acids. Trimming at V came to 4 bases and at J to 1 base, leaving 3 bases not matched to a gene. The germline V gene has CDR1 GTSNPN and CDR2 SVGIG (reference sequence). As for this clone: What it binds is not known.

Study-level points and caveats: PBMC Gini-index clonality exceeded responders' in non-responders post-nivolumab. With three patients per group, TCR findings need larger cohorts.

Libraries were prepared by immunoSEQ multiplex PCR; TCRdb keeps only in-frame clonotypes and omits some of them. The table has 17,000 or so clones, about 59% seen once; the top ten hold approximately 2.4%. Patients had newly diagnosed, untreated stage II-IVA oral cavity squamous cell carcinoma. This rearrangement joins TRBV30 to TRBJ1-1; 7 bases agree with TRBD1. The receptor was isolated from a person aged 40 to 85 with oral cavity squamous cell carcinoma. This sample comprised PBMCs, obtained before nivolumab (anti-PD-1) treatment. DNA for the CDR3: TGTGCCTGGACCCGACAGGGGAACACTGAAGCTTTCTTT. Amino acid sequence: CAWTRQGNTEAFF.